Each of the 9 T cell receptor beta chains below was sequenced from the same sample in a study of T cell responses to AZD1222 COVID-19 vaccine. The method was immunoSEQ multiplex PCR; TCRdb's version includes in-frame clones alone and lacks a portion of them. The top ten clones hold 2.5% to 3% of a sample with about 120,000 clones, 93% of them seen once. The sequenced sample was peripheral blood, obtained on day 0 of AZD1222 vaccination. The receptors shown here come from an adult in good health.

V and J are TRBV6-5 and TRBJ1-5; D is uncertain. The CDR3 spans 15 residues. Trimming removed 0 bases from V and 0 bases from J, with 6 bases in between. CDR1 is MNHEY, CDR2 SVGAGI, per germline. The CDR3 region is CASSYSLFSNQPQHF. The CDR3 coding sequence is TGTGCCAGCAGTTACTCGCTGTTTAGCAATCAGCCCCAGCATTTT.

CDR3 in DNA: TGTGCCTGGAGTTTACTCCGGACAGGGGGCAGCGAGCAGTTCTTC. It is translated as CAWSLLRTGGSEQFF. This rearrangement joins TRBV30 to TRBJ2-1; 11 positions match TRBD1. With V trimmed by 2 bases and J by 10 bases, 10 bases remained unmatched. CDR1 and CDR2 from the germline V gene are GTSNPN and SVGIG (reference sequence). The CDR3 is 15 residues long.

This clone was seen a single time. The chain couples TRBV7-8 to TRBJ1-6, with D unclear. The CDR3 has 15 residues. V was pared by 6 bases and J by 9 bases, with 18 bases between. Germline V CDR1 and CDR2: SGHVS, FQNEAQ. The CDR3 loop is CASRSLPISSSPLHF. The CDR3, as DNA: TGTGCCAGCAGATCCCTCCCAATTTCAAGTTCACCCCTCCACTTT.

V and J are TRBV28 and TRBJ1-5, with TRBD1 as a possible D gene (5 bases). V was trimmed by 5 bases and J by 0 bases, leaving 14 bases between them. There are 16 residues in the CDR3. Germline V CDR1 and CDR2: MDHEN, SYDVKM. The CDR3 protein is CASSPTQGRSNQPQHF. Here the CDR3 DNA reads TGTGCCAGCAGTCCCACCCAGGGCCGTAGCAATCAGCCCCAGCATTTT. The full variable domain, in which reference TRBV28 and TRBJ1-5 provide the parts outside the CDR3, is DVKVTQSSRYLVKRTGEKVFLECVQDMDHENMFWYRQDPGLGLRLIYFSYDVKMKEKGDIPEGYSVSREKKERFSLILESASTNQTSMYLCASSPTQGRSNQPQHFGDGTRLSIL.

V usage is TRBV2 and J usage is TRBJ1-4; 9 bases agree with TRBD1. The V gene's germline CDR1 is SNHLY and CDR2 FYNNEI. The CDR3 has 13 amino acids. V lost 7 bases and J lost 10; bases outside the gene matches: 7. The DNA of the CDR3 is TGTGCCAGCACCACTACAGGGGGCGGAAAACTGTTTTTT. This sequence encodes CASTTTGGGKLFF.

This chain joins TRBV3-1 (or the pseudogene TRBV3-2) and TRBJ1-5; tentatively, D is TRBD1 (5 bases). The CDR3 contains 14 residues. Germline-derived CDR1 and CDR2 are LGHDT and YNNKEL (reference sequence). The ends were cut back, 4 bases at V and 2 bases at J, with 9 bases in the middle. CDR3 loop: CASSPIGGNQPQHF. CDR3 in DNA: TGTGCCAGCAGCCCCATAGGGGGCAATCAGCCCCAGCATTTT.

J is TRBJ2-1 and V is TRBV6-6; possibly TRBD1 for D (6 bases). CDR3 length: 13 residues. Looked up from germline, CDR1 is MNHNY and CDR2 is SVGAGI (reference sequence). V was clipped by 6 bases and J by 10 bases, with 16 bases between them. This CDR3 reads CASREGGRGEQFF. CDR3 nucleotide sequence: TGTGCCAGCAGGGAAGGGGGAAGAGGGGAGCAGTTCTTC.

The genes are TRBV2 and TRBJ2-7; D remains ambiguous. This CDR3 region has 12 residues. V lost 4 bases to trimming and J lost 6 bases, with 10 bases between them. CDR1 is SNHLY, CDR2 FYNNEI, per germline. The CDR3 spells CASSGSSGEQYF. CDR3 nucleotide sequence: TGTGCCAGCAGTGGATCCTCAGGCGAGCAGTACTTC.

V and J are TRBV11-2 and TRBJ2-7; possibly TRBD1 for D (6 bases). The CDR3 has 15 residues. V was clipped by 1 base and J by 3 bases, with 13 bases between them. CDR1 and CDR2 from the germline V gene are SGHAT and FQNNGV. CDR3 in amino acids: CASSLVQDSYYEQYF. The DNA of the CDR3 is TGTGCCAGCAGCTTAGTCCAGGACAGCTACTACGAGCAGTACTTC. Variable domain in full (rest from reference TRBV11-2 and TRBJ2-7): EAGVAQSPRYKIIEKRQSVAFWCNPISGHATLYWYQQILGQGPKLLIQFQNNGVVDDSQLPKDRFSAERLKGVDSTLKIQPAKLEDSAVYLCASSLVQDSYYEQYFGPGTRLTVT.